This T cell receptor beta chain derives from a study of cytomegalovirus exposure and HLA in healthy donors. As for the donors, each was a healthy bone marrow donor. In germline, CDR1 is SGDLS, CDR2 YYNGEE. This CDR3 is built from 14 residues. V was clipped by 0 bases and J by 1 base, with 7 bases between them. The PCR was carried out with 60 Vbeta primers and 13 Jbeta primers. Produced via immunoSEQ multiplex PCR; TCRdb's table is partial and in-frame only. This repertoire shows 150,000 or so clones, about 70% found once; its top ten account for approximately 2.8%. Concerning this clone itself: The antigen is undetermined.

General observations from the study: An Asian-associated ancestry cluster reportedly showed fewer N-insertions than the approximately 630-donor mean in a later analysis. Cytomegalovirus status was reportedly diagnosed by the classifier with high specificity and sensitivity. TCR beta V- and J-gene trimming, according to a later analysis, was linked to a missense DCLRE1C variant.

Sequencing input: PBMCs. This receptor was identified in a male donor in good health and CMV-seronegative. This chain uses TRBV9 with TRBJ2-5; no clear D. The DNA of the CDR3 is TGTGCCAGCAGCGTAGATATCGGCCAAGAGACCCAGTACTTC. Its translation is CASSVDIGQETQYF.